This TCR beta chain originates from a study of CD8+CD57+ T cells in acquired aplastic anemia (dated by TCRdb to 2016 to 2019). Regarding the research as a whole: A mean of approximately 2.9 ug of DNA, ranging from roughly 0.19 to 30 ug, was extracted from sorted CD4+ and CD8+ cells. CD8+CD57+ expansion was defined as frequency above the mean frequency observed in healthy subjects.

From the cysteine up to the phenylalanine, the CDR3 has a length of 13 residues. Only the CDR3 part of the read is kept: 39 bases, read in frame from the first base. The germline V gene encodes CDR1 ENHRY and CDR2 SYGVKD. The investigation overall reported the following: Although twenty-nine CD8+ CDR3 sequences were shared by patients and controls, these sequences appeared highly expressed in patients and within the immunodominant clones of patients. CD8+ Simpson's diversity did not differ significantly between patients and healthy controls (P=0.060).

Flow cytometry had shown CD8+CD57+ cell expansion in the patients selected for sequencing. Every patient had a diagnosis of severe acquired aplastic anemia based on International Study of Aplastic Anemia and Agranulocytosis and Camitta criteria. At the time blood was sampled, none of the patients had received any therapy. TCR repertoires of sorted CD4+ and CD8+ blood T cells from severe aplastic anemia patients and healthy subjects were deep-sequenced in the study. Patients were enrolled under clinicaltrials.gov protocols 00001620, 01623167, 00001397, 00071045, 00081523 and 00961064 in the USA. Ficoll-Paque density gradient centrifugation was used to isolate peripheral blood mononuclear cells. Before DNA was extracted, CD4+ and CD8+ T cells were sorted using either FACS or magnetic beads. Notes on this clonotype: The antigen it binds to is not known. One end of the junction is discordant with germline, which a read error may explain.

Genomic DNA was used as template for profiling of TCR beta VDJ combinations and CDR3 sequences. An Illumina HiSeq 2000 was the platform used for TCR repertoire sequencing. Turning to the authors' computational methods: Repertoire assessment relied on Simpson's diversity index, CDR3 size and DJ length profiles, and TRBV/TRBJ rearrangement plots. Whichever DNA sequence was most abundant in the deep sequencing data was defined as the immunodominant clone. CDR3 amino acid sequences were checked for sharing between subjects and were compared against published repertoires and the VDJdb database. TCRdb trimmed the raw reads at Q25, called clones with MiXCR and kept productive beta chains. CDR3 protein duplicates are merged, each entry listing the most common genes and DNA. It is TCRdb's table, rather than the study itself, that gives the V and J calls and clone size. The sample table contains 75,000 to 80,000 distinct CDR3 sequences; only one count was recorded for 60% to 75% of them. The leading ten clones occupy roughly 80% of the sample.

The chain is made from TRBV10-3 and TRBJ2-7, with the D gene not clear enough to name. The sequencing input was sorted CD4+, CD8+, or CD8+CD57+ T cells (not recorded which) from PBMCs. The TCR was taken from a human donor with aplastic anemia. The encoded CDR3 is CASSANFAQEQYF. The DNA reads as follows: TGTGCCAGCAGTGCCAACTTTGCCCAAGAGCAGTACTTC.